This T cell receptor beta chain emerged from a study of blood T cells in healthy people across ages. Germline CDR1 and CDR2: SQVTM and ANQGSEA. There are 12 residues in the CDR3. A second PCR of 7 to 11 cycles used a sample-barcoded 5' primer and a J-beta primer mix. TCRdb reprocessed the 5' RACE reads with MiXCR, giving one entry per CDR3 protein. This sample has around 520,000 distinct CDR3 sequences, with roughly a quarter found just once. The same sample was also used in a study of T cells of mothers and their children. This second study notes: Detection yielded no persistent microchimeric T cell clones.

This receptor was identified in a boy aged 2 to 9 in good health. Sequenced sample: blood. The J gene is TRBJ2-5, the V gene TRBV29-1; D not certain. The DNA end favors TRBJ2-1, so the J call may be wrong. The CDR3 DNA follows: TGCAGCGTTCCCCCCGGATCAGGTGAGCAGTTCTTC. Protein: CSVPPGSGEQFF.